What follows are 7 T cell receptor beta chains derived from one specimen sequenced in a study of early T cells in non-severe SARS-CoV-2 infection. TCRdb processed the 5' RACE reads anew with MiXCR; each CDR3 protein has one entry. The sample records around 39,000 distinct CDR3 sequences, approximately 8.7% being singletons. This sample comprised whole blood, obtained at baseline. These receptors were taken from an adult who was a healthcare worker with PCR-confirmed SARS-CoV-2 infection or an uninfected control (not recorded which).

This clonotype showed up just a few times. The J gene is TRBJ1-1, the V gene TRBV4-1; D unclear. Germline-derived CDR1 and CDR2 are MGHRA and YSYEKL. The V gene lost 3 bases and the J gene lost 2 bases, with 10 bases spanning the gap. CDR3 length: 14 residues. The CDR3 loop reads CASSQSVLNTEAFF. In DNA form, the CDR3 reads TGCGCCAGCAGCCAGTCCGTACTAAACACTGAAGCTTTCTTT.

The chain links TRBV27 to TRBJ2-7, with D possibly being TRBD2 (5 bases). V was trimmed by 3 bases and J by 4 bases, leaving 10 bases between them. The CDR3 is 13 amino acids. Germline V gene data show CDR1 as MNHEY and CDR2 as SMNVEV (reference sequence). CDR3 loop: CASSFGVPYEQYF. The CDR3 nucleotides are TGTGCCAGCAGTTTCGGGGTTCCATACGAGCAGTACTTC.

CDR3 protein: CATSLSRKGARDTQYF. The CDR3, as DNA: TGTGCCACCAGCCTCTCGAGGAAGGGGGCCAGGGATACGCAGTATTTT. The rearrangement links TRBV24-1 to TRBJ2-3; 7 bases map to TRBD1. CDR3 length: 16 residues. The V gene's germline CDR1 is KGHDR and CDR2 SFDVKD. Unmatched junction bases numbered 15, after V lost 7 bases and J lost 6 bases.

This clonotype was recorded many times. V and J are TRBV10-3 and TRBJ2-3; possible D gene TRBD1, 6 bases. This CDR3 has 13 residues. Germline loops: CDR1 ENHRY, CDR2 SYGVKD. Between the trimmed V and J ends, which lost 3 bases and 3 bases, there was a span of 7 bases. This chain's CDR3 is CAISEGGTDTQYF. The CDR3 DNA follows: TGTGCCATCAGTGAAGGGGGTACAGATACGCAGTATTTT.

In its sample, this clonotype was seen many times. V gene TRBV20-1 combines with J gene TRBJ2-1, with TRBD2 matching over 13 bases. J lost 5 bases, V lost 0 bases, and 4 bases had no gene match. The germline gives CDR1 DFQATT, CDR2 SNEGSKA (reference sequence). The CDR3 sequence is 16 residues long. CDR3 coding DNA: TGCAGTGCTAGAGATCAACTAGCGGGGGGGAACAATGAGCAGTTCTTC. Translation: CSARDQLAGGNNEQFF.

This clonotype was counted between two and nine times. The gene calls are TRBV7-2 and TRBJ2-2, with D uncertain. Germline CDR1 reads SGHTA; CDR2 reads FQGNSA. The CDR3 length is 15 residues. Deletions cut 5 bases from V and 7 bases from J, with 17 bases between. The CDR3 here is CASSRALPSGGELFF. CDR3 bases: TGTGCCAGCAGCAGAGCTCTACCCTCAGGCGGGGAGCTGTTTTTT.

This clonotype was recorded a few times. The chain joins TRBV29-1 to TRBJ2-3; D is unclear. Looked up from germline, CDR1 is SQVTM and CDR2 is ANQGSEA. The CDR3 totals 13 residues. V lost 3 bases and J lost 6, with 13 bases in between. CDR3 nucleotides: TGCAGCGTTGACAGGCCACCTCGGGATACGCAGTATTTT. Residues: CSVDRPPRDTQYF.